This passage covers 28 T cell receptor beta chains from one sample sequenced in a study of memory CD4+ T cells and cytomegalovirus serostatus. The sort gate was single viable CD3+CD4+CD8-CD45RO+ cells for memory CD4+ T cells. Assay used: immunoSEQ multiplex PCR; TCRdb lists only in-frame clones, some missing. The data show under 50,000 clones, 75% to 85% seen once. Sequencing was done on a sample of memory CD4+ T cells from blood. These receptors all come from an adult in good health and CMV-seronegative.

The chain links TRBV9 to TRBJ2-5, with D unclear. Trimming removed 4 bases at V and 4 bases at J, with 11 bases between. The germline V gene encodes CDR1 SGDLS and CDR2 YYNGEE. The CDR3 covers 13 residues. The CDR3 DNA reads as TGTGCCAGCAGCCCACTTCCCGGAGAGACCCAGTACTTC. Translating gives CASSPLPGETQYF.

Concerning this clone: Other DNA variants within this sample encode the same CDR3. The chain joins TRBV18 to TRBJ1-1, with 7 nucleotides matching TRBD1. V gave up 3 bases and J gave up 6 bases; unmatched junction bases: 1. Germline V gene data show CDR1 as KGHSH and CDR2 as LQKENI. This CDR3 has 12 residues. The CDR3 reads CASSPGQAEAFF. The CDR3 bases are TGTGCCAGCTCACCCGGACAGGCTGAAGCTTTCTTT.

This chain uses TRBV6-4 with TRBJ2-2, with D uncertain. Germline-derived CDR1 and CDR2 are MRHNA and SNTAGT. V was trimmed by 6 bases and J by 6 bases, leaving 20 bases between them. CDR3 length: 16 amino acids. CDR3 nucleotide sequence: TGTGCCAGCAGCTCCGAAGGGCCGCCCTACTCCGGGGAGCTGTTTTTT. Protein product: CASSSEGPPYSGELFF.

V gene TRBV6-1 combines with J gene TRBJ1-4; tentatively, D is TRBD1 (6 bases). V lost 7 bases to trimming and J lost 8 bases, with 20 bases between them. The germline V gene has CDR1 MNHNS and CDR2 SASEGT. The CDR3 spans 15 residues. The CDR3 DNA follows: TGTGCCAGCAACGAGAGAGGGGGGATGCGGGAAAAACTGTTTTTT. Translation gives CASNERGGMREKLFF.

The chain joins TRBV9 to TRBJ2-5; no clear D gene. The V and J ends lost 3 bases and 9 bases respectively, with 12 bases between them. The germline CDR1 and CDR2 sequences are SGDLS and YYNGEE. This CDR3 has 12 residues. CDR3 bases: TGTGCCAGCAGCGGTAATAGTCGGGCCCAGTACTTC. Encoded protein: CASSGNSRAQYF.

With respect to this clone: The sample has other DNA sequences that encode this CDR3 too. The chain combines TRBV6-5 with TRBJ1-1; unclear D gene. The CDR3 sequence is 14 residues long. V was shortened by 0 bases and J by 2 bases, with 7 bases between the two germline ends. Germline CDR1 and CDR2: MNHEY and SVGAGI. The CDR3, as DNA: TGTGCCAGCAGTTACTCGAGGCTAAACACTGAAGCTTTCTTT. It yields the protein CASSYSRLNTEAFF.

V is TRBV30 and J is TRBJ2-2, with a possible D match to TRBD1 (6 bases). Per the germline V gene, CDR1 is GTSNPN and CDR2 is SVGIG (reference sequence). Trimming removed 3 bases at V and 3 bases at J, with 14 bases between. The CDR3 sequence is 15 residues long. CDR3 region: CAWRIPHRDTGELFF. DNA for the CDR3: TGTGCCTGGAGAATCCCCCACAGGGACACCGGGGAGCTGTTTTTT.

The rearrangement uses TRBV30 and TRBJ2-6; D uncertain. CDR1 is GTSNPN, CDR2 SVGIG, per germline (reference sequence). The CDR3 consists of 13 residues. V dropped 0 bases and J dropped 4 bases, with 4 bases sitting between them. The CDR3 coding sequence is TGTGCCTGGAGTGTGTCAGGGGCCAACGTCCTGACTTTC. It translates to CAWSVSGANVLTF.

J is TRBJ2-6 and V is TRBV5-6; 8 positions match TRBD1. Germline assignment: CDR1 SGHDT and CDR2 YYEEEE. The CDR3 is made up of 18 amino acids. Unmatched junction bases numbered 10, after V lost 2 bases and J lost 3 bases. The CDR3 loop reads CASSLNLPGGYGANVLTF. The CDR3 nucleotides read TGTGCCAGCAGCTTAAACTTACCAGGGGGCTATGGGGCCAACGTCCTGACTTTC.

This clone was seen a few times. The chain carries TRBV6-6 and TRBJ2-1, with 7 bases identical to TRBD2. CDR3 length: 14 amino acids. V was clipped by 4 bases and J by 8 bases; unmatched bases: 8. CDR1 and CDR2 from the germline V gene are MNHNY and SVGAGI (reference sequence). For the CDR3, the DNA is TGTGCCAGCAGTTGGGGGGGACCCGTGGATGAGCAGTTCTTC. This translates into CASSWGGPVDEQFF.

CDR3 sequence reads: CASRTGTGVEKLFF. The CDR3 bases are TGTGCCAGCCGCACCGGGACAGGGGTTGAAAAACTGTTTTTT. The rearrangement joins TRBV6-6 to TRBJ1-4; 10 nucleotides match TRBD1. The CDR3 has 14 residues. CDR1 is MNHNY, CDR2 SVGAGI, per germline (reference sequence). The J segment lost 7 bases and the V segment lost 8 bases, leaving 7 bases of the junction unmatched.

V gene TRBV9 combines with J gene TRBJ2-2; D is possibly TRBD1 or TRBD2 (5 bases each). Germline V gene lookup returns CDR1 SGDLS and CDR2 YYNGEE. The CDR3 has 15 residues. Trimming took 1 base from V and 5 from J, leaving 12 bases between them. The CDR3 sequence: CASSVRGARTGELFF. The CDR3 DNA follows: TGTGCCAGCAGCGTACGAGGGGCGCGGACCGGGGAGCTGTTTTTT.

The J gene is TRBJ2-1, the V gene TRBV18, with 9 nucleotides matching TRBD1. The V and J ends lost 3 bases and 10 bases, in that order; junction bases with no gene match: 4. Germline V gene sequence: CDR1 KGHSH, CDR2 LQKENI. CDR3 length: 13 residues. The CDR3 DNA sequence: TGTGCCAGCTCACCGACAGGGGGAAACGAGCAGTTCTTC. It encodes CASSPTGGNEQFF.

This chain connects TRBV7-3 to TRBJ2-1; tentatively, D is TRBD2 (6 bases). V lost 0 bases and J lost 5, with 14 bases in between. CDR3 length: 16 residues. Germline assignment: CDR1 SGHTA and CDR2 FQGTGA. The CDR3 DNA reads TGTGCCAGCAGCTTAACCCCGGGCACTAGCCACAATGAGCAGTTCTTC. Translated: CASSLTPGTSHNEQFF.

Here the CDR3 reads CSVGAGGGNYGYTF. The DNA for the CDR3 is TGCAGCGTTGGAGCCGGTGGGGGGAACTATGGCTACACCTTC. The chain joins TRBV29-1 to TRBJ1-2; tentatively, D is TRBD1 (5 bases). This CDR3 region has 14 residues. Trimming stripped 4 bases from V and 2 bases from J, with 14 bases between. The V gene's germline CDR1 is SQVTM and CDR2 ANQGSEA.

This chain joins TRBV5-5 and TRBJ1-1, with D uncertain. CDR3 length: 13 amino acids. Trimming took off 0 bases at V and 1 base at J, with 4 bases between the two ends. Germline assignment: CDR1 SGHKS and CDR2 YYEKEE (reference sequence). As DNA, the CDR3 is TGTGCCAGCAGCTTGGCCACGAACACTGAAGCTTTCTTT. This sequence encodes CASSLATNTEAFF.

The chain combines TRBV18 with TRBJ2-7; 7 nucleotides line up with TRBD1. J was trimmed by 2 bases and V by 5 bases; bases with no gene match: 3. The germline V gene encodes CDR1 KGHSH and CDR2 LQKENI. The CDR3 loop spans 13 amino acids. CDR3 loop: CASSVGQAYEQYF. The CDR3 nucleotides read TGTGCCAGCTCAGTAGGACAGGCCTACGAGCAGTACTTC.

V usage is TRBV7-2 and J usage is TRBJ2-5, with D hard to call. The V end lost 1 base, the J end lost 1 base, and 7 bases lay between the germline ends. Germline V CDR1 and CDR2: SGHTA, FQGNSA. The CDR3 totals 14 residues. The CDR3 DNA sequence: TGTGCCAGCAGCTTAGAAAAGGCCCAAGAGACCCAGTACTTC. Residues: CASSLEKAQETQYF.

The chain employs TRBV9 and TRBJ2-7, with D tentatively TRBD2 (5 bases). CDR3 length: 14 amino acids. V gave up 4 bases and J gave up 6 bases, with 17 bases separating them. In germline, CDR1 is SGDLS, CDR2 YYNGEE. The CDR3 spells CASSPRLARSEQYF. CDR3 nucleotides: TGTGCCAGCAGCCCCAGGCTAGCTCGCTCCGAGCAGTACTTC.

This clone was observed a handful of times. This chain links TRBV2 with TRBJ1-6; TRBD1 agrees at 9 bases. Germline assignment: CDR1 SNHLY and CDR2 FYNNEI. This CDR3 comprises 15 residues. Trimming took 4 bases from V and 9 from J; bases not matched to a gene: 7. The CDR3 bases are TGTGCCAGCAGTGCCTTGGGGACAGGGACTTCACCCCTCCACTTT. It codes for CASSALGTGTSPLHF.

The chain carries TRBV28 and TRBJ2-7; 10 bases are shared with TRBD1. The germline CDR1 and CDR2 sequences are MDHEN and SYDVKM. The CDR3 contains 16 residues. Trimming cost V 3 bases and J 5 bases; bases outside gene matches: 10. DNA of the CDR3: TGTGCCAGCAGTTTCGCCCCCGGGACAGGGGTGCACGAGCAGTACTTC. This translates into CASSFAPGTGVHEQYF.

The chain is built from TRBV2 and TRBJ1-2; no reliable D call. Trimming removed 4 bases at V and 6 bases at J, with 15 bases between. CDR1 is SNHLY, CDR2 FYNNEI, per germline. The CDR3 consists of 14 residues. This CDR3 reads CASSGLEGYDGYTF. The CDR3, as DNA: TGTGCCAGCAGTGGGCTGGAGGGATACGATGGCTACACCTTC.

This chain's CDR3 is CASSFLQGEDQPQHF. The CDR3 bases are TGTGCCAGCAGCTTCCTACAGGGGGAGGATCAGCCCCAGCATTTT. This chain uses TRBV7-9 with TRBJ1-5, with 8 bases aligning to TRBD1. J lost 5 bases, V lost 3 bases, and 6 bases had no gene match. The CDR3 extends over 15 amino acids. Per germline, CDR1 SEHNR and CDR2 FQNEAQ (reference sequence).

This chain connects TRBV10-2 to TRBJ2-1, with 8 nucleotides matching TRBD2. Germline CDR1 is WSHSY and CDR2 is SAAADI. V gave up 2 bases and J gave up 8 bases; unmatched junction bases: 8. The CDR3 length is 15 residues. In DNA form, the CDR3 reads TGCGCCAGCAGTGAGGCGGGGGGTCGAGGCTATGAGCAGTTCTTC. It is translated as CASSEAGGRGYEQFF.

The genes are TRBV2 and TRBJ1-2; the D gene is possibly TRBD1 (6 bases). This CDR3 is built from 15 residues. V dropped 1 base and J dropped 7 bases, with 16 bases sitting between them. The germline gives CDR1 SNHLY, CDR2 FYNNEI. The DNA for the CDR3 is TGTGCCAGCAGTGAAGGAGGGGGAATTGTTAGTGGCTACACCTTC. Translated: CASSEGGGIVSGYTF.

In this sample, this clone turned up once. The chain has TRBV5-4 and TRBJ2-3; D call uncertain. Germline values: CDR1 SGHNT, CDR2 YYREEE (reference sequence). This CDR3 is built from 15 residues. V lost 0 bases, J lost 4 bases, and 12 bases lay in between. The CDR3 loop reads CASSLDSNGADTQYF. In DNA, the CDR3 is TGTGCCAGCAGCTTGGACTCAAACGGCGCAGATACGCAGTATTTT.

As DNA, the CDR3 is TGCGCCAGCGCGGAGGCGGGGGGGCGTGCGGAGCAGTACTTC. Protein product: CASAEAGGRAEQYF. The chain is built from TRBV5-1 and TRBJ2-7; 9 nucleotides agree with TRBD2. V trimming: 7 bases; J trimming: 7 bases; junction bases outside the gene matches: 12. This CDR3 region has 14 residues. Germline lookup yields CDR1 SGHRS and CDR2 YFSETQ.

The rearrangement uses TRBV5-4 and TRBJ2-7, with D perhaps matching TRBD2 (6 bases). Germline CDR1 is SGHNT and CDR2 is YYREEE (reference sequence). The V end was cut by 3 bases, the J end by 5 bases, with 6 bases between. This CDR3 region has 11 residues. CDR3 sequence reads: CASSSGDEQYF. The CDR3 bases are TGTGCCAGCAGCTCGGGGGACGAGCAGTACTTC. Full variable domain (rest looked up from reference TRBV5-4 and TRBJ2-7): ETGVTQSPTHLIKTRGQQVTLRCSSQSGHNTVSWYQQALGQGPQFIFQYYREEENGRGNFPPRFSGLQFPNYSSELNVNALELDDSALYLCASSSGDEQYFGPGTRLTVT.